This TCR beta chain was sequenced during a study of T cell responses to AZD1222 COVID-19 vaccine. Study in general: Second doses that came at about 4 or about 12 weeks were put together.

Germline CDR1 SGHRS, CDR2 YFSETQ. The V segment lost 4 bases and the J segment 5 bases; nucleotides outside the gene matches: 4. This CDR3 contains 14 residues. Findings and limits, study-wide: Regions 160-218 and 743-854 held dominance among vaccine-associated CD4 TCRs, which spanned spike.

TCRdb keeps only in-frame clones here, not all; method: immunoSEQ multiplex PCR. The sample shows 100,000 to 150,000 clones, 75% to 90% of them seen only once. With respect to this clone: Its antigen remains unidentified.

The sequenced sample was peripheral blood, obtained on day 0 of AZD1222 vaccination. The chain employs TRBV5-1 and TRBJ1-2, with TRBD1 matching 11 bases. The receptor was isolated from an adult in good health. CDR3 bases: TGCGCCAGCAGCCGGGGACAGGGGGAATATGGCTACACCTTC. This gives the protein CASSRGQGEYGYTF.